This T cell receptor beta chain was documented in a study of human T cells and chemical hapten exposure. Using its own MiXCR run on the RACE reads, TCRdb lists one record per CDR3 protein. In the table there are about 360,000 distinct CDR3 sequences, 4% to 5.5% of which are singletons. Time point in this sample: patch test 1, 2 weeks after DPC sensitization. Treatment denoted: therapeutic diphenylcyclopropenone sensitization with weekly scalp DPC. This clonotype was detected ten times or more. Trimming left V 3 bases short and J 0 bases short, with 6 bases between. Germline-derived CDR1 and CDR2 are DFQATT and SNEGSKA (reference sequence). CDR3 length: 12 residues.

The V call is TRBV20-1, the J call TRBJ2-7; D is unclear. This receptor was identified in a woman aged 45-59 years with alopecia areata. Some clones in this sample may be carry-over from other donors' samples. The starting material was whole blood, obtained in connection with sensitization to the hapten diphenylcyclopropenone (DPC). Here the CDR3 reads CSARKISYEQYF. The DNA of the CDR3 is TGCAGTGCTAGGAAAATCTCCTACGAGCAGTACTTC.